This passage covers 11 T cell receptor beta chains from one sample sequenced in a study of CD8 T cells in Susac syndrome. Reverse transcription of roughly 0.5 to 1 ug RNA was carried out with random hexamers. In TCRdb, the immunoSEQ multiplex PCR reads were re-called with MiXCR into one record per CDR3 protein. The sample includes tens of thousands of distinct CDR3 sequences, nearly 96% of them seen just once. The sample consisted of CD4+ T cells from PBMCs. The receptors come from a human donor with multiple sclerosis.

This clonotype was picked up one time. V usage is TRBV6-2 or TRBV6-3 and J usage is TRBJ2-2; 10 bases match TRBD2. The germline V gene encodes CDR1 MNHEY and CDR2 SVGEGT. The CDR3 length is 15 residues. The trim removed 6 bases at V and 3 bases at J, leaving 4 bases unmatched. The CDR3 DNA sequence: TGTGCCAGCAGGCCGGGACTAGCGCACACCGGGGAGCTGTTTTTT. Amino acids: CASRPGLAHTGELFF.

The rearrangement uses TRBV7-9 and TRBJ1-1, with TRBD1 identical over 9 bases. The junction had 10 bases not matched to a gene; V was cut back by 4 bases and J by 4 bases. CDR3 length equals 16 residues. Germline CDR1 reads SEHNR; CDR2 reads FQNEAQ (reference sequence). The CDR3 spells CASSSPRDREGTEAFF. CDR3 coding DNA: TGTGCCAGCAGCTCCCCGCGGGACAGGGAGGGCACTGAAGCTTTCTTT.

The chain employs TRBV8-2 and TRBJ2-6. TRBV8-2 is a pseudogene. The CDR3 extends over 17 amino acids. Written as DNA, the CDR3 is TGTGGCACGAACGGCAAGATAACACAAAGTCGGGCCAACGTCCTGACTTTC. This translates into CGTNGKITQSRANVLTF.

The chain uses TRBV12-3 or TRBV12-4 and TRBJ2-3, with D tentatively TRBD2 (7 bases). Trimming took 3 bases from V and 3 from J, leaving 10 bases between them. This CDR3 comprises 14 residues. The CDR3 protein is CASSFGGRTDTQYF. CDR3 in DNA: TGTGCCAGCAGTTTCGGGGGGCGGACAGATACGCAGTATTTT.

The chain is built from TRBV12-3 or TRBV12-4 and TRBJ2-1; 9 nucleotides agree with TRBD1. The CDR3 runs 15 residues. Germline trimming cut 5 bases from V and 3 bases from J; bases unmatched to any gene: 5. The CDR3 DNA follows: TGTGCCAGCAGTCTACAGACAGGGGGCTACAATGAGCAGTTCTTC. Protein product: CASSLQTGGYNEQFF.

This clonotype was found a few times. The chain joins TRBV28 to TRBJ1-2; no clear D. The CDR3 consists of 12 residues. CDR1 and CDR2 from the germline V gene are MDHEN and SYDVKM. Trimming shortened V by 3 bases and J by 8 bases, and 10 bases separated the two germline ends. CDR3 residues: CASSFREGGYTF. In DNA form, the CDR3 reads TGTGCCAGCAGTTTCCGTGAAGGAGGCTACACCTTC.

This clonotype has only one observation. The chain joins TRBV12-3 or TRBV12-4 to TRBJ2-7; possibly TRBD2 for D (5 bases). CDR3 length: 15 residues. The ends were cut back, 6 bases at V and 0 bases at J, with 15 bases in the middle. CDR3 loop: CASSLDFFSSYEQYF. DNA of the CDR3: TGTGCCAGCAGCTTGGACTTCTTCAGCTCCTACGAGCAGTACTTC.

The chain combines TRBV7-2 with TRBJ1-4, with D unclear. Per germline, CDR1 SGHTA and CDR2 FQGNSA. The CDR3 spans 12 residues. Deletions cut 5 bases from V and 7 bases from J, with 8 bases between. In nucleotides, the CDR3 is TGTGCCAGCAGCGACCCGGGTGAAAAACTGTTTTTT. Protein product: CASSDPGEKLFF.

This clonotype has just one count. The genes are TRBV9 and TRBJ2-1; the D gene is possibly TRBD2 (5 bases). The germline CDR1 and CDR2 sequences are SGDLS and YYNGEE. The CDR3 extends over 18 amino acids. Trimming removed 3 bases from V and 0 bases from J, with 19 bases in between. This chain's CDR3 is CASSAHNAGRSSYNEQFF. The CDR3 DNA reads TGTGCCAGCAGCGCCCATAACGCGGGTCGGAGCTCCTACAATGAGCAGTTCTTC.

The chain is built from TRBV18 and TRBJ1-2, with 8 nucleotides matching TRBD1. Germline trimming cut 0 bases from V and 5 bases from J; bases unmatched to any gene: 2. Germline values: CDR1 KGHSH, CDR2 LQKENI. The CDR3 covers 14 residues. CDR3 nucleotide sequence: TGTGCCAGCTCACCACCGGGACAGGAGTATGGCTACACCTTC. This translates into CASSPPGQEYGYTF.

This chain connects TRBV30 to TRBJ1-2, with unresolved D. Germline V gives CDR1 GTSNPN, CDR2 SVGIG (reference sequence). CDR3 length: 13 residues. V shed 4 bases and J shed 7 bases, with 16 bases lying between them. CDR3 residues: CAWTRPPVGGYTF. The CDR3 region has the DNA TGTGCCTGGACCCGGCCCCCGGTGGGTGGCTACACCTTC.